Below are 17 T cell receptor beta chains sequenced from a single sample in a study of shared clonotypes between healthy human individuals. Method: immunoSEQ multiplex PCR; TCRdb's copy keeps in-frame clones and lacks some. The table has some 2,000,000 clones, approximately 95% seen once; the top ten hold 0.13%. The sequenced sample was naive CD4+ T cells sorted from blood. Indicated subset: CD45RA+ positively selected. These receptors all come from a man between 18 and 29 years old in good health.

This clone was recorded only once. The CDR3 DNA sequence: TGTGCCAGCAGTTACGGGGTAGCGGGAAGCTCCTACGAGCAGTACTTC. It yields the protein CASSYGVAGSSYEQYF. This chain uses TRBV6-5 with TRBJ2-7; 8 bases are shared with TRBD2. This CDR3 is built from 16 residues. The J segment lost 0 bases and the V segment lost 2 bases, leaving 6 bases of the junction unmatched. Germline lookup yields CDR1 MNHEY and CDR2 SVGAGI.

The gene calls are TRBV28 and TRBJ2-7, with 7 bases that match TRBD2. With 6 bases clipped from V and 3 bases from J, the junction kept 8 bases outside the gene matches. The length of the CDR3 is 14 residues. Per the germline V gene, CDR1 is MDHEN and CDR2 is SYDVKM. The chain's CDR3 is CASRTSREGYEQYF. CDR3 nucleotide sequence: TGTGCCAGCAGAACATCGAGGGAGGGCTACGAGCAGTACTTC.

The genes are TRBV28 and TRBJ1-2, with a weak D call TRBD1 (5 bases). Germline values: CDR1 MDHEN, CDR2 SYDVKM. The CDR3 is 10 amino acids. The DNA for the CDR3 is TGTGGAACAGGTTTCTATGGCTACACCTTC. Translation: CGTGFYGYTF.

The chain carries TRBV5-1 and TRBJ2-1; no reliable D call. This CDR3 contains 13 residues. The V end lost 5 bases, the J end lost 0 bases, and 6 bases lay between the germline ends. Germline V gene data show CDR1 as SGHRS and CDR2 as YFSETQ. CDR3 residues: CASRGSSYNEQFF. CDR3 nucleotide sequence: TGCGCCAGCAGGGGCAGCTCCTACAATGAGCAGTTCTTC.

CDR3: CASSSLGGTGAYEQYF. CDR3 coding DNA: TGTGCCAGCAGTTCCTTGGGGGGGACCGGCGCCTACGAGCAGTACTTC. The chain links TRBV6-5 to TRBJ2-7, with 7 bases that match TRBD2. CDR1 MNHEY and CDR2 SVGAGI come from the germline V gene. V was pared by 4 bases and J by 2 bases, with 11 bases of the junction left unmatched. The CDR3 has 16 amino acids.

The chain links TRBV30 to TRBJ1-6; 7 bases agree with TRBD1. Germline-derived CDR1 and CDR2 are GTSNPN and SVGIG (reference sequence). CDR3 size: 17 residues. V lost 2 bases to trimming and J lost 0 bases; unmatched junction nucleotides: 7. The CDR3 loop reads CAWSFGDSSSYNSPLHF. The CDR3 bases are TGTGCCTGGAGTTTTGGGGACAGCAGCTCCTATAATTCACCCCTCCACTTT.

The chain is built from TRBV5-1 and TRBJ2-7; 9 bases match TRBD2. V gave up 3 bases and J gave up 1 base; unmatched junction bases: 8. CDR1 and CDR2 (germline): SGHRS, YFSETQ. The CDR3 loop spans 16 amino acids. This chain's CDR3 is CASSYTSTSGSYEQYF. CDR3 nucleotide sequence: TGCGCCAGCAGCTATACTAGCACTAGCGGGTCCTACGAGCAGTACTTC.

CDR3 DNA: TGTGCCAGCAGTTCGGGGCTAAGCTCCTACGAGCAGTACTTC. Amino acids: CASSSGLSSYEQYF. The chain carries TRBV6-1 and TRBJ2-7; tentatively, D is TRBD1 or TRBD2 (5 bases each). The CDR3 contains 14 residues. The germline V gene has CDR1 MNHNS and CDR2 SASEGT. The ends were cut back, 5 bases at V and 0 bases at J, with 11 bases in the middle.

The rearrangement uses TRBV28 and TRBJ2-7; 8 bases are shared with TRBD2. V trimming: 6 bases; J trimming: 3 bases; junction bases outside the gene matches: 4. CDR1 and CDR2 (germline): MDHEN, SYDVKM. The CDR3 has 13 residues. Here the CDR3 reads CASSGGAVYEQYF. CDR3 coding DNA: TGTGCCAGCAGCGGGGGGGCGGTCTACGAGCAGTACTTC. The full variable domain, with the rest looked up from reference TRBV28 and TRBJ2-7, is DVKVTQSSRYLVKRTGEKVFLECVQDMDHENMFWYRQDPGLGLRLIYFSYDVKMKEKGDIPEGYSVSREKKERFSLILESASTNQTSMYLCASSGGAVYEQYFGPGTRLTVT.

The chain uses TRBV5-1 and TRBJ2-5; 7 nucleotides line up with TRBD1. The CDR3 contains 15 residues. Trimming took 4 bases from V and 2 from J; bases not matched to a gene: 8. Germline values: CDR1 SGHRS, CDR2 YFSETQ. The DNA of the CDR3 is TGCGCCAGCAGCCATAACAGGGGCCTTCAAGAGACCCAGTACTTC. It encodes CASSHNRGLQETQYF.

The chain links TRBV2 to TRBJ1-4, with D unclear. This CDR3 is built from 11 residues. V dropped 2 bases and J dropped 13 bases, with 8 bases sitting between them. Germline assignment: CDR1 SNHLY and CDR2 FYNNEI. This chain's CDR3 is CASSELDILFF. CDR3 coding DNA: TGTGCCAGCAGTGAATTAGATATACTGTTTTTT. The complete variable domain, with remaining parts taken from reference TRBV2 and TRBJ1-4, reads EPEVTQTPSHQVTQMGQEVILRCVPISNHLYFYWYRQILGQKVEFLVSFYNNEISEKSEIFDDQFSVERPDGSNFTLKIRSTKLEDSAMYFCASSELDILFFGSGTQLSVL.

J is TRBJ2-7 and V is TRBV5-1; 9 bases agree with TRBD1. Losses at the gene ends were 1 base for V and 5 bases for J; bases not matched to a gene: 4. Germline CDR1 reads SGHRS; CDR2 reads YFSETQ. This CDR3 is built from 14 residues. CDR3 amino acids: CASSLRTGVDEQYF. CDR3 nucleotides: TGCGCCAGCAGCTTGAGGACAGGGGTGGACGAGCAGTACTTC.

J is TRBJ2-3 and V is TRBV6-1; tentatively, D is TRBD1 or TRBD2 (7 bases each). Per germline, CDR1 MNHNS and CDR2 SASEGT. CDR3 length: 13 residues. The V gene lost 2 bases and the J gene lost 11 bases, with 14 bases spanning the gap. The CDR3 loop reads CASSEQGGQQQYF. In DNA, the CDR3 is TGTGCCAGCAGTGAACAGGGGGGGCAACAGCAGTATTTT.

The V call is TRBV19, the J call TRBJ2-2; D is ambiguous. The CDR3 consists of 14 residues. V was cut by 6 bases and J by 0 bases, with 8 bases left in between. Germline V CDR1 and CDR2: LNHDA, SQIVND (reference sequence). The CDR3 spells CASRAVANTGELFF. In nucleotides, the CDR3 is TGTGCCAGTAGGGCGGTGGCGAACACCGGGGAGCTGTTTTTT.

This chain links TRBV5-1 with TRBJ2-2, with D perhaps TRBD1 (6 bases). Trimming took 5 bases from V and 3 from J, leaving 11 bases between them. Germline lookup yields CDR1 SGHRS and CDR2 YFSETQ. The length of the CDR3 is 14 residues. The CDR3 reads CASRTGEYTGELFF. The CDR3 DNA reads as TGCGCCAGCAGGACAGGAGAATACACCGGGGAGCTGTTTTTT.

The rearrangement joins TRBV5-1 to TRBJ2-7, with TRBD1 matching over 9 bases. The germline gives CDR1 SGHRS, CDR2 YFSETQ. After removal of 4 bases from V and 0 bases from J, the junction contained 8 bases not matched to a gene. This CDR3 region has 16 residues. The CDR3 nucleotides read TGCGCCAGCAGCGACTCCGGGACAGGGAGCTCCTACGAGCAGTACTTC. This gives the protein CASSDSGTGSSYEQYF.

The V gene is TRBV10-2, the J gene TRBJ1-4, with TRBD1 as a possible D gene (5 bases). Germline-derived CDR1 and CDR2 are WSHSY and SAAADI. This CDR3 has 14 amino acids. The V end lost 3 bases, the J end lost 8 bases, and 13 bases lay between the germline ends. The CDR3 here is CASSEVGEGEKLFF. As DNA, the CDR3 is TGCGCCAGCAGTGAAGTGGGGGAAGGAGAAAAACTGTTTTTT.